The 18 T cell receptor beta chains in this list originate from one sample, sequenced in a study of control samples from healthy donors and cancer patients (dated by TCRdb to the early 2020s). The library relied on the immunoSEQ multiplex PCR assay. What TCRdb holds here is the immuneACCESS table cut down to in-frame rearrangements. Part of the clones is not present; checked against another copy, under half of the missing clones reflect an unresolved V gene, and the others are unexplained. In all, the sample holds roughly 370,000 clones, and 75% to 95% of those were seen once. The ten largest clones capture just under 6.5% of the sample. Sequencing was performed on PBMCs. Every receptor here comes from a man aged 35-49 years with head and neck cancer.

The CDR3 sequence is CASSLHKGGYTF. The CDR3 nucleotides are TGTGCCAGCAGTTTACACAAAGGAGGCTACACCTTC. The chain employs TRBV28 and TRBJ1-2; D uncertain. Germline V gene data show CDR1 as MDHEN and CDR2 as SYDVKM. This CDR3 has 12 residues. With 2 bases removed from V and 8 bases from J, the gap between germline ends came to 9 bases.

Regarding this clone: The sample contains more than one DNA sequence encoding this CDR3. The CDR3 spells CASSLGQNNEQFF. CDR3 DNA: TGTGCCAGCAGCTTAGGTCAGAACAATGAGCAGTTCTTC. V and J are TRBV11-2 and TRBJ2-1; D uncertain. In germline, CDR1 is SGHAT, CDR2 FQNNGV. V was trimmed by 1 base and J by 5 bases, leaving 6 bases between them. CDR3 size: 13 residues.

The genes are TRBV6-2 or TRBV6-3 and TRBJ2-5; tentative D call: TRBD2 (6 bases). The germline V gene encodes CDR1 MNHEY and CDR2 SVGEGT. The length of the CDR3 is 20 residues. The V gene lost 0 bases and the J gene lost 0 bases, with 23 bases spanning the gap. The CDR3 DNA reads TGTGCCAGCAGTTACTCGTTTAGCGGCACTCCTTTAGAGTACCAAGAGACCCAGTACTTC. As protein: CASSYSFSGTPLEYQETQYF.

V gene TRBV30 combines with J gene TRBJ1-1; a possible D gene is TRBD1 (6 bases). Germline assignment: CDR1 GTSNPN and CDR2 SVGIG (reference sequence). The CDR3 sequence is 13 residues long. The CDR3 is CASPGALNTEAFF. CDR3 nucleotides: TGTGCTTCCCCAGGGGCCCTGAACACTGAAGCTTTCTTT.

The CDR3 DNA sequence: TGTGCCAGCAGCCCCTGGGACAGCATGAACACTGAAGCTTTCTTT. Protein sequence: CASSPWDSMNTEAFF. J is TRBJ1-1 and V is TRBV7-9, with 7 bases aligning to TRBD1. Looked up from germline, CDR1 is SEHNR and CDR2 is FQNEAQ (reference sequence). V shed 5 bases, J shed 0 bases, and the junction held 6 bases outside the gene matches. This CDR3 is 15 amino acids long.

The chain recombines TRBV9 with TRBJ2-2, with D perhaps TRBD2 (5 bases). Deletions cut 3 bases from V and 1 base from J, with 16 bases between. CDR1 SGDLS and CDR2 YYNGEE come from the germline V gene. The CDR3 sequence is 17 residues long. CDR3 sequence reads: CASSGLGGQRNTGELFF. The CDR3 region has the DNA TGTGCCAGCAGCGGCCTGGGCGGGCAGCGGAACACCGGGGAGCTGTTTTTT.

V and J are TRBV19 and TRBJ1-1; 7 bases line up with TRBD1. The V and J ends lost 4 bases and 5 bases, in that order; junction bases with no gene match: 4. The length of the CDR3 is 13 residues. The germline V gene has CDR1 LNHDA and CDR2 SQIVND (reference sequence). The CDR3 DNA follows: TGTGCCAGTAGTAGGTCAGGGGGGACTGAAGCTTTCTTT. It translates to CASSRSGGTEAFF.

This chain joins TRBV5-6 and TRBJ2-7, with D possibly being TRBD1 or TRBD2 (5 bases each). The V and J ends lost 3 bases and 6 bases respectively, with 19 bases between them. Germline V gene data show CDR1 as SGHDT and CDR2 as YYEEEE. This CDR3 has 15 amino acids. Written as DNA, the CDR3 is TGTGCCAGCAGCTCCTACACGGGACCCGTAGTCGAGCAGTACTTC. Encoded protein: CASSSYTGPVVEQYF. Looking up the rest from reference TRBV5-6 and TRBJ2-7 gives the full variable domain: DAGVTQSPTHLIKTRGQQVTLRCSPKSGHDTVSWYQQALGQGPQFIFQYYEEEERQRGNFPDRFSGHQFPNYSSELNVNALLLGDSALYLCASSSYTGPVVEQYFGPGTRLTVT.

The chain has TRBV7-6 and TRBJ1-1; tentative D call: TRBD1 (6 bases). The germline V and J ends were trimmed by 4 bases and 3 bases, with 9 bases remaining between them. CDR1 and CDR2 (germline): SGHVS, FNYEAQ. This CDR3 region has 13 residues. CDR3: CASSSSGDTEAFF. CDR3 coding DNA: TGTGCCAGCAGCTCCTCAGGGGACACTGAAGCTTTCTTT.

The genes are TRBV27 and TRBJ1-1; D unclear. Germline CDR1 reads MNHEY; CDR2 reads SMNVEV (reference sequence). V lost 5 bases, J lost 4 bases, and 8 bases lay in between. The CDR3 has 12 residues. In DNA form, the CDR3 reads TGTGCCAGCAGTAAGGGAAGCACTGAAGCTTTCTTT. Its protein is CASSKGSTEAFF.

This chain links TRBV19 with TRBJ2-7, with 7 bases fitting TRBD2. V gave up 3 bases and J gave up 3 bases; unmatched junction bases: 8. Germline V gene sequence: CDR1 LNHDA, CDR2 SQIVND (reference sequence). The CDR3 extends over 15 amino acids. The CDR3 loop reads CASSMGAGLYYEQYF. CDR3 nucleotides: TGTGCCAGTAGTATGGGAGCGGGGCTCTACTACGAGCAGTACTTC.

This clone has only one observation. The chain combines TRBV18 with TRBJ2-2, with D possibly matching TRBD2 (6 bases). CDR3 length: 16 amino acids. Germline-derived CDR1 and CDR2 are KGHSH and LQKENI. V lost 1 base and J lost 1, with 10 bases in between. The CDR3 spells CASSPQEAGNTGELFF. The DNA for the CDR3 is TGTGCCAGCTCACCACAGGAAGCGGGGAACACCGGGGAGCTGTTTTTT.

The V call is TRBV7-8, the J call TRBJ2-3; 8 bases align to TRBD2. V lost 5 bases, J lost 5 bases, and 21 bases stayed unmatched. Germline CDR1 is SGHVS and CDR2 is FQNEAQ. CDR3 length equals 19 residues. CDR3 sequence reads: CASSQLTTGGPGVGDTQYF. As DNA, the CDR3 is TGTGCCAGCAGCCAGCTGACCACGGGGGGGCCCGGGGTAGGAGATACGCAGTATTTT. Full variable domain (remainder filled in from reference TRBV7-8 and TRBJ2-3): GAGVSQSPRYKVAKRGQDVALRCDPISGHVSLFWYQQALGQGPEFLTYFQNEAQLDKSGLPSDRFFAERPEGSVSTLKIQRTQQEDSAVYLCASSQLTTGGPGVGDTQYFGPGTRLTVL.

V usage is TRBV7-9 and J usage is TRBJ1-1; no firm D call. CDR3 length equals 14 residues. Trimming shortened V by 5 bases and J by 1 base, and 11 bases separated the two germline ends. Germline-derived CDR1 and CDR2 are SEHNR and FQNEAQ (reference sequence). The chain's CDR3 is CASSGGSRNTEAFF. Written as DNA, the CDR3 is TGTGCCAGCAGCGGTGGGTCCAGGAACACTGAAGCTTTCTTT.

The chain employs TRBV10-3 and TRBJ1-2; 8 positions agree with TRBD1. The V gene's germline CDR1 is ENHRY and CDR2 SYGVKD. This CDR3 has 13 residues. With V trimmed by 6 bases and J by 8 bases, 8 bases remained unmatched. The CDR3 DNA is TGTGCCATCAGGGGACAGGATGGGGAGGGCTACACCTTC. Translation: CAIRGQDGEGYTF.

This chain connects TRBV9 to TRBJ1-5; a weak D match, TRBD1 (6 bases). Trimming pared 0 bases from V and 6 bases from J, leaving 10 bases between. CDR3 length: 14 amino acids. The germline gives CDR1 SGDLS, CDR2 YYNGEE. Here the CDR3 reads CASSVEGGVQPQHF. The CDR3 DNA follows: TGTGCCAGCAGCGTAGAGGGGGGCGTTCAGCCCCAGCATTTT.

The rearrangement joins TRBV27 to TRBJ1-4; D remains unclear. Germline CDR1 MNHEY, CDR2 SMNVEV (reference sequence). The CDR3 is 16 amino acids. With 5 bases removed from V and 4 bases from J, the gap between germline ends came to 17 bases. CDR3 DNA: TGTGCCAGCAGTCCTGTGGGTGGCTGGGTTAATGAAAAACTGTTTTTT. Amino acid sequence: CASSPVGGWVNEKLFF.

This chain connects TRBV28 to TRBJ2-7; 9 nucleotides line up with TRBD1. Germline V lookup: CDR1 MDHEN, CDR2 SYDVKM. The V and J ends lost 6 bases and 0 bases, in that order; junction bases with no gene match: 12. The CDR3 has 17 residues. CDR3 coding DNA: TGTGCCAGCAGACCGGGACAGGGAAAACTTAGCTCCTACGAGCAGTACTTC. Amino acids: CASRPGQGKLSSYEQYF.